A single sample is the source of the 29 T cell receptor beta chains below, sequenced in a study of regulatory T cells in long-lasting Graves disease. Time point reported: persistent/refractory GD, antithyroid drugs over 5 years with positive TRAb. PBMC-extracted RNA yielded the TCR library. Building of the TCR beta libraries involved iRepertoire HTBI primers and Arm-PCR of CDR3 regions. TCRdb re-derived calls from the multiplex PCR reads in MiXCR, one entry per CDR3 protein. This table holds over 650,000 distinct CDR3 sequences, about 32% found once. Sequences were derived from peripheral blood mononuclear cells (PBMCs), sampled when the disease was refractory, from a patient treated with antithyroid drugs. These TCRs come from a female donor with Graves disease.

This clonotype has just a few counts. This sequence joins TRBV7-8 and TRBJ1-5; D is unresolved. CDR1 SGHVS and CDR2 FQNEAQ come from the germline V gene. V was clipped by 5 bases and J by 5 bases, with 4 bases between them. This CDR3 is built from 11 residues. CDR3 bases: TGTGCCAGCAGCCAGTATCAGCCCCAGCATTTT. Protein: CASSQYQPQHF.

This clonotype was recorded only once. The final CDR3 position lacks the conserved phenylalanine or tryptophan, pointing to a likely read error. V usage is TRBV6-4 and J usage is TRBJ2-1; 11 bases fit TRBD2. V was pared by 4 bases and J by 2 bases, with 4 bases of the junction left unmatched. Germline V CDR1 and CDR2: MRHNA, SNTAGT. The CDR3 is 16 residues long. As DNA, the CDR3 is TGTGCCAGCAGTGTAGCGGGAGGGCAGGCCTACAATGAGCAGTTCCTC. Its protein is CASSVAGGQAYNEQFL.

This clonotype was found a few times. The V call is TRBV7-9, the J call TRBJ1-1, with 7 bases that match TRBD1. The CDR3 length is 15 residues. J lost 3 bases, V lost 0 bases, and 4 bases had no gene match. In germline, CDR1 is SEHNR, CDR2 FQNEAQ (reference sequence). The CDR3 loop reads CASSLAEGADTEAFF. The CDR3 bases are TGTGCCAGCAGCTTAGCGGAGGGGGCGGACACTGAAGCTTTCTTT.

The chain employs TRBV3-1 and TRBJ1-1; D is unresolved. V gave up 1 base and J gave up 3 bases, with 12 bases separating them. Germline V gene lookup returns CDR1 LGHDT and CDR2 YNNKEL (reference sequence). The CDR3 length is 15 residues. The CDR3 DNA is TGTGCCAGCAGCCAAGCTCCGAGAGCGGACACTGAAGCTTTCTTT. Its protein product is CASSQAPRADTEAFF.

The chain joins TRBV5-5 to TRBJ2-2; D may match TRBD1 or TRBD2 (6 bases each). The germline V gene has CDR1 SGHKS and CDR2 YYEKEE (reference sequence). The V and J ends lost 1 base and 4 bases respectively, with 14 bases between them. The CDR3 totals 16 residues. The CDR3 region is CASSLRGGQSTGELFF. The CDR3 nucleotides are TGTGCCAGCAGCTTGCGTGGGGGGCAAAGCACCGGGGAGCTGTTTTTT.

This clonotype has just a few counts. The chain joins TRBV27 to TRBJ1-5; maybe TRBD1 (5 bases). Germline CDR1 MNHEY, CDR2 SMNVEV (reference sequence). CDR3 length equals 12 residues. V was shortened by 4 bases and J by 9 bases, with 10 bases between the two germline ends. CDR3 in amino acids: CASSSFGGPQHF. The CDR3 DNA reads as TGTGCCAGCAGTTCCTTTGGGGGGCCCCAGCATTTT.

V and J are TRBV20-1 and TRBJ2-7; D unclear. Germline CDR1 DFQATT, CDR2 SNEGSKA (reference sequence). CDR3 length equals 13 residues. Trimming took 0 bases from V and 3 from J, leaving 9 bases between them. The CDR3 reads CSARDRLLYEQYF. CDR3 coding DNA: TGCAGTGCTAGAGACCGGCTCCTCTACGAGCAGTACTTC.

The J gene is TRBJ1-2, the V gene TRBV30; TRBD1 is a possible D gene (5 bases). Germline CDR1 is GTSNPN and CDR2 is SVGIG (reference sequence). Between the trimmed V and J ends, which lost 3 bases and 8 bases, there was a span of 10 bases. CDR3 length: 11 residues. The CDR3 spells CAWRIGAGYTF. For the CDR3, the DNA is TGTGCCTGGAGAATAGGGGCGGGCTACACCTTC. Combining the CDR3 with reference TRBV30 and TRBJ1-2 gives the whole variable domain SQTIHQWPATLVQPVGSPLSLECTVEGTSNPNLYWYRQAAGRGLQLLFYSVGIGQISSEVPQNLSASRPQDRQFILSSKKLLLSDSGFYLCAWRIGAGYTFGSGTRLTVV.

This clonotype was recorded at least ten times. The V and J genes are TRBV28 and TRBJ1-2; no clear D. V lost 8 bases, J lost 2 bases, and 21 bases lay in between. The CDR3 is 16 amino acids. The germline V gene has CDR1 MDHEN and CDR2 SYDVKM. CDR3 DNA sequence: TGTGCCAGCTTGGCAGCCTTACCTATTTTAAACTATGGCTACACCTTC. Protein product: CASLAALPILNYGYTF.

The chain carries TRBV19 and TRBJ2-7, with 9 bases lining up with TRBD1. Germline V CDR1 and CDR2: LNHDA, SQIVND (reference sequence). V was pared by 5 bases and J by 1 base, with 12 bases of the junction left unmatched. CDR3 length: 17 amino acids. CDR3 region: CASSPSTGTGISYEQYF. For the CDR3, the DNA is TGTGCCAGTAGTCCCTCTACCGGGACAGGGATATCCTACGAGCAGTACTTC.

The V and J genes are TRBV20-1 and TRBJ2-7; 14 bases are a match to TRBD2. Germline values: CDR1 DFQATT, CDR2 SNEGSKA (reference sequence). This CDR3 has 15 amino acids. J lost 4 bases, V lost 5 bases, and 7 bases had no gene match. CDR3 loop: CSAQGLAGDLYEQYF. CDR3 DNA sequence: TGCAGTGCTCAGGGACTAGCGGGAGACTTGTACGAGCAGTACTTC.

The CDR3 spells CASNWEGLGGYTF. The DNA of the CDR3 is TGTGCCAGCAACTGGGAGGGCTTGGGAGGCTACACCTTC. The rearrangement joins TRBV12-3 or TRBV12-4 to TRBJ1-2; no clear D. Deletions cut 7 bases from V and 8 bases from J, with 17 bases between. The CDR3 has 13 residues.

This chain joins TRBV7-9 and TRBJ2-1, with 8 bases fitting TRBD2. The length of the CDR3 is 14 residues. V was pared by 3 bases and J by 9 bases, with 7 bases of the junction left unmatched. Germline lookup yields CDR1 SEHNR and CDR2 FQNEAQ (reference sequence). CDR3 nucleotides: TGTGCCAGCAGCTTGCGGGAGGCGGGAGCTGAGCAGTTCTTC. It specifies CASSLREAGAEQFF. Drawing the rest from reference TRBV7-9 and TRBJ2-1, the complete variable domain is DTGVSQNPRHKITKRGQNVTFRCDPISEHNRLYWYRQTLGQGPEFLTYFQNEAQLEKSRLLSDRFSAERPKGSFSTLEIQRTEQGDSAMYLCASSLREAGAEQFFGPGTRLTVL.

The CDR3 sequence is CASSLALLVGISANVLTF. CDR3 nucleotides: TGTGCCAGCAGTTTAGCCCTACTAGTGGGGATAAGCGCCAACGTCCTGACTTTC. This chain uses TRBV12-3 or TRBV12-4 with TRBJ2-6; a weak D match, TRBD2 (5 bases). With 0 bases removed from V and 7 bases from J, the gap between germline ends came to 19 bases. This CDR3 contains 18 residues.

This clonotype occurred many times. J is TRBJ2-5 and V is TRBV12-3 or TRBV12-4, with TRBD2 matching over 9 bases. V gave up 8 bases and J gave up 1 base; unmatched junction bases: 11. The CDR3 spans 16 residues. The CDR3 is CASSDPGLASQETQYF. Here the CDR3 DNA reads TGTGCCAGCTCGGACCCGGGACTAGCTTCCCAAGAGACCCAGTACTTC.

The CDR3 region is CSAGGGQETQYF. CDR3 nucleotides: TGCAGTGCTGGGGGGGGCCAAGAGACCCAGTACTTC. The chain is built from TRBV20-1 and TRBJ2-5; 7 nucleotides match TRBD2. The CDR3 has 12 amino acids. J lost 1 base, V lost 5 bases, and 1 base had no gene match. Germline assignment: CDR1 DFQATT and CDR2 SNEGSKA (reference sequence).

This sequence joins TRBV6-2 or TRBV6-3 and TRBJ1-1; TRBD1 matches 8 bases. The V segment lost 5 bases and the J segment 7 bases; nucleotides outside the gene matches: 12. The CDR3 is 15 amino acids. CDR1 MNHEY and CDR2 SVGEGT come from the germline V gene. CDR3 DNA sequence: TGTGCCAGCAGTGCGTATGGGACAGGCGGGGGTGAAGCTTTCTTT. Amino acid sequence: CASSAYGTGGGEAFF.

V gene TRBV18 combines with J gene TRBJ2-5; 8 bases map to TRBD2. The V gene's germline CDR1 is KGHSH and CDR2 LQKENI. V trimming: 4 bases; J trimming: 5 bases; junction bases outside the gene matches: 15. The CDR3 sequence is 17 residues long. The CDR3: CASSHTITTGRAETQYF. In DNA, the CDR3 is TGTGCCAGCTCACACACGATCACCACCGGGAGGGCTGAGACCCAGTACTTC.

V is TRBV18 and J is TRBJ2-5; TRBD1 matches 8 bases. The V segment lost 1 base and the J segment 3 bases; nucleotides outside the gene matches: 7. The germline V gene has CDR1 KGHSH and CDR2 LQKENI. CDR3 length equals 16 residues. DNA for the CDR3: TGTGCCAGCTCACCACTTTCCGGGACAGGAAAAGAGACCCAGTACTTC. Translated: CASSPLSGTGKETQYF.

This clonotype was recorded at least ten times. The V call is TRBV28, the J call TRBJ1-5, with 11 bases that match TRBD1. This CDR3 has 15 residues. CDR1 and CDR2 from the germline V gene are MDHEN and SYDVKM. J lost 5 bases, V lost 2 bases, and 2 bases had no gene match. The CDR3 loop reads CASSLAGQGDQPQHF. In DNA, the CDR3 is TGTGCCAGCAGTTTAGCGGGACAGGGGGATCAGCCCCAGCATTTT. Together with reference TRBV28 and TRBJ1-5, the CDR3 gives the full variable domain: DVKVTQSSRYLVKRTGEKVFLECVQDMDHENMFWYRQDPGLGLRLIYFSYDVKMKEKGDIPEGYSVSREKKERFSLILESASTNQTSMYLCASSLAGQGDQPQHFGDGTRLSIL.

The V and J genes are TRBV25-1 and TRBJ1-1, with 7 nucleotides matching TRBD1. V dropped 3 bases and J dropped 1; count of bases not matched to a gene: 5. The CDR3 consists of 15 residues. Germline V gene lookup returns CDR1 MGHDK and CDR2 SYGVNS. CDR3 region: CASSDRGGSNTEAFF. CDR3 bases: TGTGCCAGCAGTGATAGAGGGGGCTCGAACACTGAAGCTTTCTTT.

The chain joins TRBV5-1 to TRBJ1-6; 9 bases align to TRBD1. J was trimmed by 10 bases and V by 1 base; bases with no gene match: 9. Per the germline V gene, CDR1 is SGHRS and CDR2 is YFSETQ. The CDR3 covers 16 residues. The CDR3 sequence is CASSLTWTGASSPLHF. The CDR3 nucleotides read TGCGCCAGCAGCTTGACGTGGACAGGGGCGTCCTCACCCCTCCACTTT.

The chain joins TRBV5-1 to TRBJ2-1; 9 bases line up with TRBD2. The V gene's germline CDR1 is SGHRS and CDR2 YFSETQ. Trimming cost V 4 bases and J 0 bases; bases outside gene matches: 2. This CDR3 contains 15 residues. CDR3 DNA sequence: TGCGCCAGCAGCGGGGGACTAGCCTCCTACAATGAGCAGTTCTTC. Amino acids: CASSGGLASYNEQFF.

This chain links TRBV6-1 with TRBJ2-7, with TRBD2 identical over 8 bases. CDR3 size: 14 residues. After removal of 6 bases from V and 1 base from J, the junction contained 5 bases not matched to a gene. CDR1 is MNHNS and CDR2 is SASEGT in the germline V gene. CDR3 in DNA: TGTGCCAGCAGGAGAGCGGGAGCGTCCTACGAGCAGTACTTC. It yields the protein CASRRAGASYEQYF.

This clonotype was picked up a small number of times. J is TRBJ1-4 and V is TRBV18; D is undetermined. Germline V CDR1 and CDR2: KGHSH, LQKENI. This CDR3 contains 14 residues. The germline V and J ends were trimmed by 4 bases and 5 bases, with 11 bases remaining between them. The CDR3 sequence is CASSLTDQNEKLFF. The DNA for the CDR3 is TGTGCCAGCTCACTAACTGATCAAAATGAAAAACTGTTTTTT.

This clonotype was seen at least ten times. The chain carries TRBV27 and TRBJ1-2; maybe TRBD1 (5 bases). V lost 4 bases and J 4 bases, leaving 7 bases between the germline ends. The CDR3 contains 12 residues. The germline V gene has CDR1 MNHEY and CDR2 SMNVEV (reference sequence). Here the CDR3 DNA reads TGTGCCAGCAGTTCTGGGGGCTATGGCTACACCTTC. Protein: CASSSGGYGYTF.

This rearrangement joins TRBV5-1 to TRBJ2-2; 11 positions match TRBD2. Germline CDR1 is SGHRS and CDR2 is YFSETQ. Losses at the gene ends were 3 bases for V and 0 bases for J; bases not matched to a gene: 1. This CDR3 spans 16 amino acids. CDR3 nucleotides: TGCGCCAGCAGCTGGACTAGCGGGTCGAACACCGGGGAGCTGTTTTTT. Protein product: CASSWTSGSNTGELFF.

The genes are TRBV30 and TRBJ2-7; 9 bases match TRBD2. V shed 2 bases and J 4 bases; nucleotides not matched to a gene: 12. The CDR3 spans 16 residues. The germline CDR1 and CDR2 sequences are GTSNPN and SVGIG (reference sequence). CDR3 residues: CAWSLPLGSGGYEQYF. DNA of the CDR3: TGTGCCTGGAGTCTACCCCTTGGTAGCGGGGGATACGAGCAGTACTTC. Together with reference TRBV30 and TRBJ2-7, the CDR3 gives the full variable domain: SQTIHQWPATLVQPVGSPLSLECTVEGTSNPNLYWYRQAAGRGLQLLFYSVGIGQISSEVPQNLSASRPQDRQFILSSKKLLLSDSGFYLCAWSLPLGSGGYEQYFGPGTRLTVT.

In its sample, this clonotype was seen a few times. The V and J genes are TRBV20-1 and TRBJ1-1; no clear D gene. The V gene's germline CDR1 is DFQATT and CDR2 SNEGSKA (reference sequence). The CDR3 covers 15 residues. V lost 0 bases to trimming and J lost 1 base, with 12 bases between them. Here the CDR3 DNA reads TGCAGTGCTAGAGACCCATGGTCCGGGAACACTGAAGCTTTCTTT. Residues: CSARDPWSGNTEAFF.